The 7 T cell receptor beta chains given below trace back to one sample, sequenced in a study of patients and donors after allogeneic stem cell transplantation. TCRdb re-called the RT-PCR reads with MiXCR, one entry per CDR3 protein. This table has about 150,000 distinct CDR3 sequences, about 24% appearing once. Material for sequencing was blood, either unsorted or a sorted T cell fraction (not recorded which). These TCRs come from a human donor who was either an allogeneic HSCT recipient or a stem cell or donor lymphocyte infusion donor (not recorded which). It is not recorded whose cells these are; they may come from a transplant donor.

This clonotype has a single count. The V call is TRBV6-2 or TRBV6-3, the J call TRBJ2-7; TRBD1 matches 12 bases. The CDR3 consists of 14 residues. V lost 6 bases and J lost 2; bases outside the gene matches: 2. Germline lookup yields CDR1 MNHEY and CDR2 SVGEGT. CDR3 in DNA: TGTGCCAGCAGGGGACAGGGGGCAACCTACGAGCAGTACTTC. Protein sequence: CASRGQGATYEQYF.

The rearrangement uses TRBV5-1 and TRBJ2-4; either TRBD1 or TRBD2 may supply D (5 bases each). CDR3 length: 14 residues. V lost 4 bases and J lost 10, with 18 bases in between. Looked up from germline, CDR1 is SGHRS and CDR2 is YFSETQ. CDR3 sequence (DNA): TGCGCCAGCAGCCCGAGAGGGGATCTGAAAATTCAGTACTTC. Its protein product is CASSPRGDLKIQYF.

The table lists this clonotype with a few counts. V gene TRBV25-1 combines with J gene TRBJ1-1, with D possibly matching TRBD1 (5 bases). The germline gives CDR1 MGHDK, CDR2 SYGVNS. Trimming stripped 0 bases from V and 8 bases from J, with 10 bases between. The length of the CDR3 is 13 residues. The CDR3 here is CASSEYLGAEAFF. CDR3 nucleotides: TGTGCCAGCAGTGAATATCTTGGGGCAGAAGCTTTCTTT.

The chain recombines TRBV6-5 with TRBJ2-3; D uncertain. This CDR3 has 13 amino acids. Trimming shortened V by 2 bases and J by 2 bases, and 5 bases separated the two germline ends. CDR1 and CDR2 from the germline V gene are MNHEY and SVGAGI. CDR3 protein: CASSYPNTDTQYF. DNA for the CDR3: TGTGCCAGCAGTTACCCCAACACAGATACGCAGTATTTT.

This chain joins TRBV6-2 or TRBV6-3 and TRBJ2-3, with D possibly matching TRBD2 (6 bases). Trimming removed 6 bases from V and 2 bases from J, with 18 bases in between. The CDR3 loop spans 16 amino acids. From germline, CDR1 is MNHEY and CDR2 SVGEGT. The CDR3 loop reads CASRGLSSINTDTQYF. The CDR3 DNA sequence: TGTGCCAGCAGGGGACTCTCCTCTATTAACACAGATACGCAGTATTTT.

The chain uses TRBV20-1 and TRBJ2-7; D is possibly TRBD1 (6 bases). CDR1 and CDR2 from the germline V gene are DFQATT and SNEGSKA (reference sequence). CDR3 length: 14 residues. V gave up 4 bases and J gave up 3 bases, with 16 bases separating them. The CDR3 loop reads CSATGDISLYEQYF. As DNA, the CDR3 is TGCAGTGCTACCGGGGACATCTCACTCTACGAGCAGTACTTC.

The chain couples TRBV5-1 to TRBJ2-1, with 12 bases fitting TRBD2. Trimming cost V 4 bases and J 0 bases; bases outside gene matches: 5. Per germline, CDR1 SGHRS and CDR2 YFSETQ. The CDR3 is 17 amino acids. In nucleotides, the CDR3 is TGCGCCAGCAGCGCTAGCGGGGGGGCCTTCTCCTACAATGAGCAGTTCTTC. This encodes CASSASGGAFSYNEQFF.